These 15 T cell receptor beta chains came from one sample sequenced in a study of blood T cell repertoires in COVID-19. The protocol was immunoSEQ multiplex PCR, while the TCRdb copy is restricted to in-frame clones and leaves out a portion. The sample lists about 94,000 clones, 80% to 85% occurring once. The source material was peripheral blood. These receptors came from a man aged 60 to 69 with acute or convalescent COVID-19.

V is TRBV9 and J is TRBJ1-2; D is possibly TRBD1 (6 bases). Germline V lookup: CDR1 SGDLS, CDR2 YYNGEE. The CDR3 has 17 residues. Trimming shortened V by 4 bases and J by 6 bases, and 25 bases separated the two germline ends. The CDR3 sequence is CASSPLLNRAPVDGYTF. CDR3 DNA: TGTGCCAGCAGCCCCCTCCTCAACAGGGCCCCGGTGGATGGCTACACCTTC. The entire variable domain, with the rest obtained from reference TRBV9 and TRBJ1-2, is as follows: DSGVTQTPKHLITATGQRVTLRCSPRSGDLSVYWYQQSLDQGLQFLIQYYNGEERAKGNILERFSAQQFPDLHSELNLSSLELGDSALYFCASSPLLNRAPVDGYTFGSGTRLTVV.

The chain couples TRBV19 to TRBJ1-5; 10 nucleotides match TRBD1. Germline V CDR1 and CDR2: LNHDA, SQIVND (reference sequence). The CDR3 has 15 amino acids. The V and J ends lost 5 bases and 5 bases, in that order; junction bases with no gene match: 6. Here the CDR3 reads CASSVGQGWDQPQHF. DNA of the CDR3: TGTGCCAGTAGTGTGGGACAGGGGTGGGATCAGCCCCAGCATTTT.

The chain employs TRBV30 and TRBJ1-5, with 7 bases that match TRBD1. The V segment lost 2 bases and the J segment 7 bases; nucleotides outside the gene matches: 11. Looked up from germline, CDR1 is GTSNPN and CDR2 is SVGIG (reference sequence). This CDR3 has 15 residues. Here the CDR3 DNA reads TGTGCCTGGAGTCTTGAGGGGGCGACTCGACAGCCCCAGCATTTT. This codes for CAWSLEGATRQPQHF.

V usage is TRBV6-2 or TRBV6-3 and J usage is TRBJ1-5; D is undetermined. The germline V gene encodes CDR1 MNHEY and CDR2 SVGEGT. V was pared by 4 bases and J by 2 bases, with 18 bases between. CDR3 length equals 17 residues. In nucleotides, the CDR3 is TGTGCCAGCAGTTGGAACGCAGGAGCGGGAGGCAATCAGCCCCAGCATTTT. This encodes CASSWNAGAGGNQPQHF.

The chain uses TRBV7-8 and TRBJ1-3, with 10 nucleotides matching TRBD1. This CDR3 is built from 15 residues. Germline-derived CDR1 and CDR2 are SGHVS and FQNEAQ. V shed 5 bases and J 4 bases; nucleotides not matched to a gene: 5. CDR3: CASSRDRGRGNTIYF. CDR3 DNA sequence: TGTGCCAGCAGCCGAGACAGGGGGCGAGGAAACACCATATATTTT.

The chain carries TRBV5-1 and TRBJ1-2; TRBD1 matches at 8 bases. The CDR3 runs to 14 residues. V trimming: 4 bases; J trimming: 4 bases; junction bases outside the gene matches: 6. Per germline, CDR1 SGHRS and CDR2 YFSETQ. The CDR3 DNA reads TGCGCCAGCAGCCAGGACAGGGTGACCTATGGCTACACCTTC. As protein: CASSQDRVTYGYTF.

The rearrangement uses TRBV5-1 and TRBJ1-1; TRBD1 matches at 7 bases. CDR1 and CDR2 from the germline V gene are SGHRS and YFSETQ. The CDR3 totals 16 residues. The junction had 10 bases not matched to a gene; V was cut back by 2 bases and J by 3 bases. CDR3: CASSFTTTGADTEAFF. Here the CDR3 DNA reads TGCGCCAGCAGCTTTACAACAACAGGGGCGGACACTGAAGCTTTCTTT.

The chain recombines TRBV18 with TRBJ2-7; 8 bases map to TRBD1. CDR1 and CDR2 (germline): KGHSH, LQKENI. J gave up 5 bases and V 8 bases, and 11 bases lay outside the gene matches. This CDR3 is built from 14 residues. CDR3 sequence: CASQGPDRVHEQYF. In DNA, the CDR3 is TGTGCCAGCCAGGGTCCGGACAGGGTACACGAGCAGTACTTC.

The V call is TRBV11-3, the J call TRBJ1-4; possibly TRBD1 for D (5 bases). Deletions cut 1 base from V and 4 bases from J, with 10 bases between. This CDR3 has 15 residues. Germline loops: CDR1 SGHNT, CDR2 YENEEA. In DNA form, the CDR3 reads TGTGCCAGCAGCTTAGGACAGAGATATAATGAAAAACTGTTTTTT. Translating gives CASSLGQRYNEKLFF.

This CDR3 is CASSEYRATNLYGYTF. The CDR3 DNA is TGTGCCAGCAGTGAATACAGGGCCACGAATCTATATGGCTACACCTTC. The chain is built from TRBV6-1 and TRBJ1-2; tentative D call: TRBD1 (6 bases). From germline, CDR1 is MNHNS and CDR2 SASEGT. Trimming shortened V by 2 bases and J by 5 bases, and 18 bases separated the two germline ends. This CDR3 has 16 residues.

This clone was observed a single time. The chain combines TRBV28 with TRBJ1-2, with 8 bases that match TRBD1. V shed 1 base and J 4 bases; nucleotides not matched to a gene: 8. CDR1 and CDR2 (germline): MDHEN, SYDVKM. The CDR3 runs 16 residues. The CDR3 protein is CASSLYVRDRTYGYTF. For the CDR3, the DNA is TGTGCCAGCAGTTTATATGTGCGGGACAGGACCTATGGCTACACCTTC.

The V gene is TRBV5-1, the J gene TRBJ2-3; TRBD2 aligns across 10 bases. Germline V CDR1 and CDR2: SGHRS, YFSETQ. This CDR3 comprises 19 residues. With 0 bases clipped from V and 1 base from J, the junction kept 11 bases outside the gene matches. The CDR3 DNA sequence: TGCGCCAGCAGCTTGGAGGAGCGAGCGGGGGGGCCGCGCACAGATACGCAGTATTTT. This encodes CASSLEERAGGPRTDTQYF.

The rearrangement joins TRBV7-2 to TRBJ2-1; 9 bases align to TRBD1. The CDR3 length is 13 residues. Trimming cost V 6 bases and J 7 bases; bases outside gene matches: 4. Germline V CDR1 and CDR2: SGHTA, FQGNSA. The chain's CDR3 is CASRRDRVNEQFF. The DNA for the CDR3 is TGTGCCAGCAGAAGGGACAGGGTAAATGAGCAGTTCTTC. The full variable domain, with the rest looked up from reference TRBV7-2 and TRBJ2-1, is GAGVSQSPSNKVTEKGKDVELRCDPISGHTALYWYRQSLGQGLEFLIYFQGNSAPDKSGLPSDRFSAERTGGSVSTLTIQRTQQEDSAVYLCASRRDRVNEQFFGPGTRLTVL.

This clone was observed a few times. The genes are TRBV6-5 and TRBJ1-1; 7 nucleotides agree with TRBD1. The V gene's germline CDR1 is MNHEY and CDR2 SVGAGI. The CDR3 runs to 14 residues. After removal of 0 bases from V and 4 bases from J, the junction contained 2 bases not matched to a gene. The CDR3: CASSYSPGGTEAFF. DNA for the CDR3: TGTGCCAGCAGTTACTCCCCAGGGGGCACTGAAGCTTTCTTT.

The genes are TRBV6-2 or TRBV6-3 and TRBJ1-5, with unresolved D. CDR3 length: 18 amino acids. Germline V gene data show CDR1 as MNHEY and CDR2 as SVGEGT. Trimming cost V 4 bases and J 0 bases, with 19 bases left between them. CDR3 residues: CASSSRAGGPYSNQPQHF. In DNA, the CDR3 is TGTGCCAGCAGTTCCCGTGCGGGAGGGCCCTATAGCAATCAGCCCCAGCATTTT.